A selection of T cell receptor beta chains follows, all from one sample in a study of CD8 T cells in Susac syndrome. One entry per CDR3 protein, called by TCRdb with MiXCR from the immunoSEQ multiplex PCR reads. Here the sample spans fewer than 200,000 distinct CDR3 sequences, approximately 93% being singletons. Material: CD4+ T cells from PBMCs. The origin of the receptors is a human donor in good health. Both conserved end residues are part of each CDR3. D genes are given only for firm matches. Part of the rows lack a size; the others show once, few, many or a class for expanded clones.

D gene: TRBD1; J gene: TRBJ1-4; V gene: TRBV6-6; clone size: NA; CDR3 protein: CASRKDREGKLFF; CDR3 DNA: TGTGCCAGCAGGAAGGACAGGGAGGGAAAACTGTTTTTT
D gene: NA; J gene: TRBJ2-3; V gene: TRBV2; clone size: NA; CDR3 protein: CASSAGPTDTQYF; CDR3 DNA: TGTGCCAGCAGTGCGGGGCCCACAGATACGCAGTATTTT
D gene: TRBD2; J gene: TRBJ2-3; V gene: TRBV27; clone size: few; CDR3 protein: CASSFQRGGTDTQYF; CDR3 DNA: TGTGCCAGCAGTTTCCAGCGGGGGGGCACAGATACGCAGTATTTT
D gene: NA; J gene: TRBJ2-3; V gene: TRBV20-1; clone size: NA; CDR3 protein: CSASPKDTQYF; CDR3 DNA: TGCAGTGCTAGCCCCAAAGATACGCAGTATTTT
D gene: NA; J gene: TRBJ1-6; V gene: TRBV9; clone size: NA; CDR3 protein: CASSVEWGYNSPLHF; CDR3 DNA: TGTGCCAGCAGCGTAGAGTGGGGGTATAATTCACCCCTCCACTTT
D gene: NA; J gene: TRBJ1-5; V gene: TRBV30; clone size: NA; CDR3 protein: CAWSGRGDQPQHF; CDR3 DNA: TGTGCCTGGAGTGGTCGGGGTGACCAGCCCCAGCATTTT
D gene: NA; J gene: TRBJ2-7; V gene: TRBV30; clone size: NA; CDR3 protein: CAWSPDSSYEQYF; CDR3 DNA: TGTGCCTGGAGTCCGGACAGTTCCTACGAGCAGTACTTC
D gene: NA; J gene: TRBJ2-2; V gene: TRBV4-2; clone size: NA; CDR3 protein: CASSQEISGAGELFF; CDR3 DNA: TGTGCCAGCAGCCAGGAGATATCAGGGGCCGGGGAGCTGTTTTTT
D gene: NA; J gene: TRBJ1-2; V gene: TRBV12-3/TRBV12-4; clone size: NA; CDR3 protein: CASSDTVPQRGYTF; CDR3 DNA: TGTGCCAGCAGCGACACTGTCCCTCAGCGTGGCTACACCTTC
D gene: NA; J gene: TRBJ1-5; V gene: TRBV30; clone size: NA; CDR3 protein: CAWSVTGGQPQHF; CDR3 DNA: TGTGCCTGGAGTGTCACAGGCGGCCAGCCCCAGCATTTT
D gene: NA; J gene: TRBJ1-2; V gene: TRBV14; clone size: NA; CDR3 protein: CASSPSWGVGYTF; CDR3 DNA: TGTGCCAGCAGCCCTTCCTGGGGGGTCGGCTACACCTTC
D gene: NA; J gene: TRBJ1-5; V gene: TRBV4-1; clone size: NA; CDR3 protein: CASSQEGRPPGKGGNQPQHF; CDR3 DNA: TGCGCCAGCAGCCAAGAAGGGAGACCACCGGGAAAGGGCGGCAATCAGCCCCAGCATTTT
D gene: NA; J gene: TRBJ2-3; V gene: TRBV28; clone size: NA; CDR3 protein: CASWAVAATDTQYF; CDR3 DNA: TGTGCCAGTTGGGCGGTGGCTGCCACAGATACGCAGTATTTT
D gene: TRBD1; J gene: TRBJ2-1; V gene: TRBV28; clone size: NA; CDR3 protein: CASSWTGVSYNEQFF; CDR3 DNA: TGTGCCAGCAGTTGGACAGGGGTCTCCTACAATGAGCAGTTCTTC
D gene: TRBD2; J gene: TRBJ2-5; V gene: TRBV2; clone size: NA; CDR3 protein: CASSRGLAGGQRGTQYF; CDR3 DNA: TGTGCCAGCAGCCGCGGACTAGCGGGGGGACAACGAGGGACCCAGTACTTC
D gene: TRBD1; J gene: TRBJ2-7; V gene: TRBV6-1; clone size: NA; CDR3 protein: CASSEVWDRGSEQYF; CDR3 DNA: TGTGCCAGCAGTGAGGTTTGGGACAGGGGAAGCGAGCAGTACTTC
D gene: NA; J gene: TRBJ1-1; V gene: TRBV19; clone size: NA; CDR3 protein: CASSIAWVRNTEAFF; CDR3 DNA: TGTGCCAGTAGTATAGCATGGGTCCGCAACACTGAAGCTTTCTTT
D gene: NA; J gene: TRBJ2-6; V gene: TRBV28; clone size: NA; CDR3 protein: CASSSRNSGANVLTF; CDR3 DNA: TGTGCCAGCAGCTCTCGTAACTCTGGGGCCAACGTCCTGACTTTC
D gene: TRBD1; J gene: TRBJ2-3; V gene: TRBV7-9; clone size: NA; CDR3 protein: CASSFTAGTGHTQYF; CDR3 DNA: TGTGCCAGCAGCTTTACAGCCGGGACAGGGCATACGCAGTATTTT
D gene: NA; J gene: TRBJ1-1; V gene: TRBV20-1; clone size: once; CDR3 protein: CSATGQNTEAFF; CDR3 DNA: TGCAGTGCTACGGGTCAAAACACTGAAGCTTTCTTT
D gene: NA; J gene: TRBJ1-1; V gene: TRBV7-2; clone size: NA; CDR3 protein: CASSLAVSSAFF; CDR3 DNA: TGTGCCAGCAGCTTAGCTGTAAGCTCGGCTTTCTTT
D gene: NA; J gene: TRBJ1-2; V gene: TRBV7-2; clone size: NA; CDR3 protein: CASSPTGGVNYGYTF; CDR3 DNA: TGTGCCAGCAGCCCGACGGGAGGAGTTAACTATGGCTACACCTTC
D gene: NA; J gene: TRBJ1-1; V gene: TRBV27; clone size: NA; CDR3 protein: CASSLSGKGGGTEAFF; CDR3 DNA: TGTGCCAGCAGTTTATCCGGGAAAGGCGGGGGGACTGAAGCTTTCTTT
D gene: TRBD2; J gene: TRBJ2-1; V gene: TRBV20-1; clone size: NA; CDR3 protein: CSARVQSGGYNEQFF; CDR3 DNA: TGCAGTGCTAGAGTTCAGAGCGGGGGGTACAATGAGCAGTTCTTC
D gene: TRBD1; J gene: TRBJ1-1; V gene: TRBV7-3; clone size: NA; CDR3 protein: CASSLFGGTGSGEAFF; CDR3 DNA: TGTGCCAGCAGCTTATTTGGAGGGACAGGGTCTGGTGAAGCTTTCTTT
D gene: NA; J gene: TRBJ2-5; V gene: TRBV7-3; clone size: NA; CDR3 protein: CASSLGSGSIGGTQYF; CDR3 DNA: TGTGCCAGCAGCCTAGGGTCTGGGTCTATCGGGGGGACCCAGTACTTC
D gene: NA; J gene: TRBJ1-1; V gene: TRBV5-1; clone size: NA; CDR3 protein: CASSRVGSQAFF; CDR3 DNA: TGCGCCAGCAGCCGTGTGGGGTCCCAAGCTTTCTTT
D gene: NA; J gene: TRBJ1-3; V gene: TRBV7-8; clone size: NA; CDR3 protein: CASSLAPGSGNTIYF; CDR3 DNA: TGTGCCAGCAGCTTAGCTCCAGGCTCTGGAAACACCATATATTTT
D gene: NA; J gene: TRBJ2-5; V gene: TRBV5-6; clone size: few; CDR3 protein: CASSLGLRGQETQYF; CDR3 DNA: TGTGCCAGCAGCTTAGGTTTAAGGGGACAAGAGACCCAGTACTTC
D gene: NA; J gene: TRBJ1-5; V gene: TRBV14; clone size: NA; CDR3 protein: CASSLGLPGHQPQHF; CDR3 DNA: TGTGCCAGCAGCCTAGGACTACCGGGGCATCAGCCCCAGCATTTT
D gene: NA; J gene: TRBJ2-5; V gene: TRBV7-2; clone size: NA; CDR3 protein: CASSPVRGAIFKETQYF; CDR3 DNA: TGTGCCAGCAGCCCCGTAAGGGGGGCAATCTTCAAAGAGACCCAGTACTTC
D gene: TRBD1; J gene: TRBJ1-1; V gene: TRBV15; clone size: NA; CDR3 protein: CATSRPQGQGDTEAFF; CDR3 DNA: TGTGCCACCAGCAGACCCCAAGGACAGGGGGACACTGAAGCTTTCTTT
D gene: NA; J gene: TRBJ1-5; V gene: TRBV28; clone size: NA; CDR3 protein: CASTPLLDLSNQPQHF; CDR3 DNA: TGTGCCAGCACCCCTTTACTGGACCTAAGCAATCAGCCCCAGCATTTT
D gene: TRBD2; J gene: TRBJ2-1; V gene: TRBV20-1; clone size: once; CDR3 protein: CSASGGGEQFF; CDR3 DNA: TGCAGTGCTAGCGGGGGGGGCGAGCAGTTCTTC
D gene: NA; J gene: TRBJ2-5; V gene: TRBV14; clone size: NA; CDR3 protein: CASSQEGVGTQYF; CDR3 DNA: TGTGCCAGCAGCCAAGAGGGGGTGGGGACCCAGTACTTC
D gene: NA; J gene: TRBJ1-2; V gene: TRBV12-3/TRBV12-4; clone size: NA; CDR3 protein: CASSLDSPLYGYTF; CDR3 DNA: TGTGCCAGCAGCCTGGACAGCCCTCTTTATGGCTACACCTTC
D gene: TRBD1; J gene: TRBJ1-2; V gene: TRBV9; clone size: NA; CDR3 protein: CASSGQGARGYTF; CDR3 DNA: TGTGCCAGCAGCGGACAGGGGGCACGGGGCTACACCTTC
D gene: NA; J gene: TRBJ1-1; V gene: TRBV6-5; clone size: NA; CDR3 protein: CASSYYTGANTEAFF; CDR3 DNA: TGTGCCAGCAGTTACTACACCGGGGCGAACACTGAAGCTTTCTTT
D gene: NA; J gene: TRBJ2-5; V gene: TRBV20-1; clone size: NA; CDR3 protein: CSARESPGRETQYF; CDR3 DNA: TGCAGTGCTAGAGAATCCCCGGGGCGGGAGACCCAGTACTTC
D gene: NA; J gene: TRBJ1-1; V gene: TRBV7-9; clone size: NA; CDR3 protein: CASSLRGVGTEAFF; CDR3 DNA: TGTGCCAGCAGCTTAAGAGGGGTAGGAACTGAAGCTTTCTTT
D gene: TRBD1; J gene: TRBJ2-1; V gene: TRBV5-1; clone size: NA; CDR3 protein: CASSARIGTGGTNEQFF; CDR3 DNA: TGCGCCAGCAGCGCGAGGATCGGGACAGGGGGGACAAATGAGCAGTTCTTC
D gene: NA; J gene: TRBJ2-7; V gene: TRBV20-1; clone size: NA; CDR3 protein: CSSLGASYEQYF; CDR3 DNA: TGCAGTTCTCTGGGAGCCTCCTACGAGCAGTACTTC
D gene: TRBD1; J gene: TRBJ2-7; V gene: TRBV30; clone size: NA; CDR3 protein: CAWSVGQAAEQYF; CDR3 DNA: TGTGCCTGGAGTGTAGGACAGGCCGCCGAGCAGTACTTC
D gene: TRBD1; J gene: TRBJ2-4; V gene: TRBV27; clone size: NA; CDR3 protein: CASSSTGAEAKNIQYF; CDR3 DNA: TGTGCCAGCAGTTCCACAGGGGCCGAGGCCAAAAACATTCAGTACTTC
D gene: TRBD1; J gene: TRBJ1-6; V gene: TRBV27; clone size: NA; CDR3 protein: CASSSRSDRVNSPLHF; CDR3 DNA: TGTGCCAGCAGCTCCAGATCCGACAGGGTTAATTCACCCCTCCACTTT
D gene: TRBD2; J gene: TRBJ2-5; V gene: TRBV27; clone size: once; CDR3 protein: CASSLYSLAGGSETQYF; CDR3 DNA: TGTGCCAGCAGTTTATATAGCCTAGCGGGGGGATCGGAGACCCAGTACTTC
D gene: NA; J gene: TRBJ2-7; V gene: TRBV29-1; clone size: NA; CDR3 protein: CSVDLPPTREQYF; CDR3 DNA: TGCAGCGTTGATTTGCCCCCGACTAGGGAGCAGTACTTC
D gene: NA; J gene: TRBJ2-5; V gene: TRBV7-3; clone size: few; CDR3 protein: CASSSAQTQYF; CDR3 DNA: TGTGCCAGCAGCTCGGCCCAGACCCAGTACTTC
D gene: NA; J gene: TRBJ2-2; V gene: TRBV7-8; clone size: NA; CDR3 protein: CASSSDSSGNTGELFF; CDR3 DNA: TGTGCCAGCAGCTCGGACAGCTCCGGGAACACCGGGGAGCTGTTTTTT
D gene: NA; J gene: TRBJ1-1; V gene: TRBV29-1; clone size: once; CDR3 protein: CSGFWTLNTEAFF; CDR3 DNA: TGCAGCGGCTTTTGGACACTGAACACTGAAGCTTTCTTT
D gene: NA; J gene: TRBJ1-1; V gene: TRBV10-3; clone size: NA; CDR3 protein: CAISVKLNTEAFF; CDR3 DNA: TGTGCCATCAGTGTGAAACTCAACACTGAAGCTTTCTTT
D gene: NA; J gene: TRBJ1-2; V gene: TRBV3-1; clone size: NA; CDR3 protein: CASSQDRFRGNYGYTF; CDR3 DNA: TGTGCCAGCAGCCAAGATCGTTTCAGGGGTAACTATGGCTACACCTTC
D gene: TRBD1; J gene: TRBJ2-1; V gene: TRBV5-1; clone size: NA; CDR3 protein: CASSLWGTAYNEQFF; CDR3 DNA: TGCGCCAGCAGCCTCTGGGGGACAGCCTACAATGAGCAGTTCTTC